What follows are 23 T cell receptor beta chains derived from one specimen sequenced in a study of blood T cell repertoires in COVID-19. Clones were read by immunoSEQ multiplex PCR, and TCRdb kept only the in-frame ones, dropping some. This table holds over 150,000 clones, around 82% found once. Source material: peripheral blood. All receptors come from a woman of 80 years or more with active or convalescent COVID-19.

This chain links TRBV10-3 with TRBJ1-5, with 7 nucleotides matching TRBD1. J was trimmed by 4 bases and V by 2 bases; bases with no gene match: 5. This CDR3 is built from 15 residues. Germline V gene data show CDR1 as ENHRY and CDR2 as SYGVKD. The DNA of the CDR3 is TGTGCCATCAGTGAGAGTACAGGGGAGAATCAGCCCCAGCATTTT. It is translated as CAISESTGENQPQHF.

Notes on this clone: This same CDR3 is encoded by further DNA sequences in the sample. The chain couples TRBV9 to TRBJ1-1; D uncertain. The CDR3 is 14 residues long. Trimming took off 0 bases at V and 1 base at J, with 7 bases between the two ends. Germline CDR1 and CDR2: SGDLS and YYNGEE. CDR3 DNA sequence: TGTGCCAGCAGCGTAGCGACGGGGAACACTGAAGCTTTCTTT. It encodes CASSVATGNTEAFF.

This rearrangement joins TRBV7-3 to TRBJ2-7; the D is unclear. Germline CDR1 SGHTA, CDR2 FQGTGA. Trimming removed 0 bases from V and 0 bases from J, with 6 bases in between. CDR3 length: 14 amino acids. CDR3 sequence (DNA): TGTGCCAGCAGCTTAACCACTACCTCCTACGAGCAGTACTTC. Translating gives CASSLTTTSYEQYF.

The V and J genes are TRBV7-9 and TRBJ2-6; 9 bases fit TRBD2. V shed 10 bases, J shed 0 bases, and the junction held 4 bases outside the gene matches. Germline V CDR1 and CDR2: SEHNR, FQNEAQ (reference sequence). The CDR3 extends over 15 amino acids. The CDR3: CATLAGRSGANVLTF. The CDR3 DNA sequence: TGTGCCACACTAGCGGGCCGCTCTGGGGCCAACGTCCTGACTTTC.

The chain carries TRBV5-1 and TRBJ1-2, with D possibly matching TRBD1 (6 bases). The germline V gene has CDR1 SGHRS and CDR2 YFSETQ. Between the trimmed V and J ends, which lost 4 bases and 5 bases, there was a span of 15 bases. The CDR3 contains 14 residues. This chain's CDR3 is CASSTMTGNYGYTF. The CDR3 nucleotides are TGCGCCAGCAGCACCATGACAGGAAATTATGGCTACACCTTC.

In nucleotides, the CDR3 is TGTGCCAGCAGTTTCGGCGGGGGCTTAAAGGCGGGTGGCTACACCTTC. The encoded protein is CASSFGGGLKAGGYTF. The gene calls are TRBV28 and TRBJ1-2, with D maybe TRBD1 (6 bases). The germline V and J ends were trimmed by 3 bases and 7 bases, with 21 bases remaining between them. Per the germline V gene, CDR1 is MDHEN and CDR2 is SYDVKM. This CDR3 is built from 16 residues.

This clone has only a few counts. The chain combines TRBV11-2 with TRBJ1-4, with 7 bases fitting TRBD1. Germline V gene sequence: CDR1 SGHAT, CDR2 FQNNGV. The V gene end was trimmed by 5 bases and the J gene end by 5 bases; junction bases not matched to a gene: 8. CDR3 length: 15 amino acids. CDR3 nucleotide sequence: TGTGCCAGCAGCCCCCTGACAGGGACCAATGAAAAACTGTTTTTT. Translating it yields CASSPLTGTNEKLFF. The full variable domain, in which reference TRBV11-2 and TRBJ1-4 provide the parts outside the CDR3, is EAGVAQSPRYKIIEKRQSVAFWCNPISGHATLYWYQQILGQGPKLLIQFQNNGVVDDSQLPKDRFSAERLKGVDSTLKIQPAKLEDSAVYLCASSPLTGTNEKLFFGSGTQLSVL.

The J gene is TRBJ2-3, the V gene TRBV28, with TRBD2 matching 12 bases. The germline gives CDR1 MDHEN, CDR2 SYDVKM. The junction had 13 bases not matched to a gene; V was cut back by 5 bases and J by 4 bases. There are 18 residues in the CDR3. CDR3 loop: CASSHRMRLAGGPDTQYF. DNA of the CDR3: TGTGCCAGCAGTCACAGGATGAGGCTAGCGGGAGGGCCAGATACGCAGTATTTT.

The chain recombines TRBV28 with TRBJ1-1; D is possibly TRBD1 (5 bases). Trimming left V 11 bases short and J 0 bases short, with 10 bases between. The CDR3 has 12 amino acids. Looked up from germline, CDR1 is MDHEN and CDR2 is SYDVKM. In nucleotides, the CDR3 is TGTGCCGTACAGGCGTTGAACACTGAAGCTTTCTTT. This sequence encodes CAVQALNTEAFF.

The V gene is TRBV4-1, the J gene TRBJ1-5, with D possibly TRBD1 on 6 matching bases. The V gene's germline CDR1 is MGHRA and CDR2 YSYEKL. V was clipped by 0 bases and J by 5 bases, with 11 bases between them. The CDR3 consists of 15 residues. In DNA form, the CDR3 reads TGCGCCAGCAGCCAAGATGGGGCAGGGGATCAGCCCCAGCATTTT. Protein: CASSQDGAGDQPQHF.

The rearrangement uses TRBV10-1 and TRBJ2-7; 7 positions agree with TRBD2. The CDR3 covers 14 residues. Germline V gene data show CDR1 as WNHNN and CDR2 as SYGVQD (reference sequence). V lost 2 bases and J lost 4; bases outside the gene matches: 5. CDR3 nucleotide sequence: TGCGCCAGCAGTGAGGGACTAGAAGGGTACGAGCAGTACTTC. It is translated as CASSEGLEGYEQYF.

This clone has more than one count but fewer than ten. V gene TRBV5-1 combines with J gene TRBJ1-1; D unresolved. Germline assignment: CDR1 SGHRS and CDR2 YFSETQ. V lost 7 bases, J lost 0 bases, and 13 bases lay in between. This CDR3 is 14 amino acids long. CDR3 region: CASGLQNMNTEAFF. DNA for the CDR3: TGCGCCAGCGGTTTACAGAATATGAACACTGAAGCTTTCTTT.

In its sample, this clone was seen once. The chain recombines TRBV3-1 (or the pseudogene TRBV3-2) with TRBJ1-5, with D perhaps matching TRBD1 (6 bases). Trimming left V 1 base short and J 7 bases short, with 17 bases between. Germline lookup yields CDR1 LGHDT and CDR2 YNNKEL (reference sequence). CDR3 length: 16 residues. CDR3 sequence reads: CASSQGPSGGGQPQHF. The CDR3 DNA reads TGTGCCAGCAGCCAAGGCCCATCGGGGGGGGGCCAGCCCCAGCATTTT.

The rearrangement uses TRBV29-1 and TRBJ1-2; the D is unclear. Germline CDR1 and CDR2: SQVTM and ANQGSEA. The CDR3 is 13 amino acids. Trimming removed 4 bases at V and 0 bases at J, with 9 bases between. The chain's CDR3 is CSVAAGSNYGYTF. As DNA, the CDR3 is TGCAGCGTTGCCGCGGGATCTAACTATGGCTACACCTTC.

Only a few counts were recorded for this clone. The chain links TRBV10-3 to TRBJ1-5, with a tentative D call TRBD1 (6 bases). The germline V gene encodes CDR1 ENHRY and CDR2 SYGVKD. This CDR3 spans 14 amino acids. Trimming left V 11 bases short and J 3 bases short, with 17 bases between. The CDR3 reads CASRGGASNQPQHF. CDR3 in DNA: TGTGCCTCTCGCGGGGGGGCTTCCAATCAGCCCCAGCATTTT.

This chain links TRBV4-1 with TRBJ2-1; the D gene is possibly TRBD2 (7 bases). With 3 bases removed from V and 6 bases from J, the gap between germline ends came to 18 bases. The CDR3 sequence is 16 residues long. Germline-derived CDR1 and CDR2 are MGHRA and YSYEKL. The CDR3 nucleotides read TGCGCCAGCAGCCAGGCAGTCGGGGGGCGAGCCAATGAGCAGTTCTTC. Its protein is CASSQAVGGRANEQFF.

V and J are TRBV9 and TRBJ2-1; D perhaps matches TRBD2 (5 bases). Looked up from germline, CDR1 is SGDLS and CDR2 is YYNGEE. CDR3 length: 15 amino acids. V was cut by 0 bases and J by 8 bases, with 15 bases left in between. As DNA, the CDR3 is TGTGCCAGCAGCGTAGTCGGGGTTGAAGGGTATGAGCAGTTCTTC. Protein sequence: CASSVVGVEGYEQFF. Combining the CDR3 with reference TRBV9 and TRBJ2-1 gives the whole variable domain DSGVTQTPKHLITATGQRVTLRCSPRSGDLSVYWYQQSLDQGLQFLIQYYNGEERAKGNILERFSAQQFPDLHSELNLSSLELGDSALYFCASSVVGVEGYEQFFGPGTRLTVL.

The gene calls are TRBV6-5 and TRBJ2-6; the D is unclear. With 3 bases removed from V and 0 bases from J, the gap between germline ends came to 9 bases. CDR3 length: 16 amino acids. CDR1 and CDR2 from the germline V gene are MNHEY and SVGAGI. CDR3 DNA sequence: TGTGCCAGCAGTTATAACGGGTTCTCTGGGGCCAACGTCCTGACTTTC. Its translation is CASSYNGFSGANVLTF.

This clone came up once. The chain has TRBV5-1 and TRBJ2-3; 10 bases agree with TRBD2. This CDR3 region has 15 residues. CDR1 is SGHRS and CDR2 is YFSETQ in the germline V gene. Trimming took 4 bases from V and 5 from J; bases not matched to a gene: 7. CDR3 loop: CASSVLAGPGDTQYF. The CDR3 DNA reads as TGCGCCAGCAGCGTACTAGCGGGACCGGGAGATACGCAGTATTTT.

V gene TRBV3-1 (or the pseudogene TRBV3-2) combines with J gene TRBJ2-3, with 12 bases identical to TRBD2. This CDR3 has 17 residues. Looked up from germline, CDR1 is LGHDT and CDR2 is YNNKEL (reference sequence). V dropped 3 bases and J dropped 0; count of bases not matched to a gene: 4. CDR3 bases: TGTGCCAGCAGCCAGCAGACTAGCGGGAGAAGCACAGATACGCAGTATTTT. It specifies CASSQQTSGRSTDTQYF.

This clone was seen only once. The CDR3 DNA follows: TGCGCCAGCAGGAGCGGAACTACAGATACGCAGTATTTT. Its protein product is CASRSGTTDTQYF. The chain is built from TRBV5-1 and TRBJ2-3, with a possible D match to TRBD2 (5 bases). In germline, CDR1 is SGHRS, CDR2 YFSETQ. V was trimmed by 5 bases and J by 3 bases, leaving 10 bases between them. The CDR3 sequence is 13 residues long.

The chain combines TRBV19 with TRBJ2-1, with D perhaps matching TRBD2 (6 bases). CDR1 and CDR2 (germline): LNHDA, SQIVND (reference sequence). The CDR3 is made up of 11 amino acids. V shed 7 bases and J shed 13 bases, with 14 bases lying between them. The chain's CDR3 is CASTDRDSQFF. CDR3 sequence (DNA): TGTGCCAGTACCGACCGGGACTCTCAGTTCTTC. Supplemented by reference TRBV19 and TRBJ2-1, the full variable domain reads DGGITQSPKYLFRKEGQNVTLSCEQNLNHDAMYWYRQDPGQGLRLIYYSQIVNDFQKGDIAEGYSVSREKKESFPLTVTSAQKNPTAFYLCASTDRDSQFFGPGTRLTVL.

The chain links TRBV7-3 to TRBJ2-3, with D unresolved. The CDR3 sequence is 15 residues long. The V and J ends lost 1 base and 0 bases respectively, with 8 bases between them. Looked up from germline, CDR1 is SGHTA and CDR2 is FQGTGA. This chain's CDR3 is CASSLNAISTDTQYF. CDR3 coding DNA: TGTGCCAGCAGCTTAAATGCTATTAGCACAGATACGCAGTATTTT.